The next 5 T cell receptor beta chains were all read from a single sample in a study of T cells in localized non-small cell lung cancer. The table came from immunoSEQ multiplex PCR; TCRdb's copy has only in-frame clones and leaves some out. This table holds about 79,000 clones, 84% found once. Sequencing was performed on peripheral blood, taken before any cancer treatment. All receptors derive from a female donor over 55 with stage I lung adenocarcinoma.

The gene calls are TRBV29-1 and TRBJ1-1; no clear D. CDR1 and CDR2 (germline): SQVTM, ANQGSEA. V was clipped by 4 bases and J by 0 bases, with 9 bases between them. CDR3 size: 13 residues. The CDR3 DNA reads TGCAGCGTTGCTTGGGCGGTGAACACTGAAGCTTTCTTT. Translating it yields CSVAWAVNTEAFF. The whole variable domain, filled in from reference TRBV29-1 and TRBJ1-1, reads SAVISQKPSRDICQRGTSLTIQCQVDSQVTMMFWYRQQPGQSLTLIATANQGSEATYESGFVIDKFPISRPNLTFSTLTVSNMSPEDSSIYLCSVAWAVNTEAFFGQGTRLTVV.

The chain recombines TRBV5-1 with TRBJ2-1, with unresolved D. This CDR3 is built from 14 residues. Trimming cost V 3 bases and J 6 bases, with 13 bases left between them. Germline CDR1 is SGHRS and CDR2 is YFSETQ. CDR3 sequence reads: CASSSNPGPNEQFF. The CDR3 nucleotides are TGCGCCAGCAGCTCGAATCCGGGTCCCAATGAGCAGTTCTTC.

This chain joins TRBV5-1 and TRBJ1-3; a possible D gene is TRBD1 (5 bases). The CDR3 length is 12 residues. Trimming removed 7 bases at V and 0 bases at J, with 5 bases between. In germline, CDR1 is SGHRS, CDR2 YFSETQ. The CDR3 reads CASGTSGNTIYF. CDR3 sequence (DNA): TGCGCCAGCGGGACCTCTGGAAACACCATATATTTT.

The rearrangement links TRBV6-1 to TRBJ1-5, with 9 bases matching TRBD1. V lost 3 bases to trimming and J lost 2 bases; unmatched junction nucleotides: 8. Germline CDR1 MNHNS, CDR2 SASEGT. The CDR3 has 17 residues. CDR3 protein: CASSEGTGMRGNQPQHF. The CDR3 bases are TGTGCCAGCAGTGAGGGGACAGGGATGCGGGGCAATCAGCCCCAGCATTTT.

The chain joins TRBV28 to TRBJ2-3, with D possibly TRBD2 on 6 matching bases. The CDR3 consists of 14 residues. Germline V gives CDR1 MDHEN, CDR2 SYDVKM. V was cut by 4 bases and J by 0 bases, with 8 bases left in between. CDR3 in DNA: TGTGCCAGCAGTTCGGGACTTAGCACAGATACGCAGTATTTT. Residues: CASSSGLSTDTQYF.